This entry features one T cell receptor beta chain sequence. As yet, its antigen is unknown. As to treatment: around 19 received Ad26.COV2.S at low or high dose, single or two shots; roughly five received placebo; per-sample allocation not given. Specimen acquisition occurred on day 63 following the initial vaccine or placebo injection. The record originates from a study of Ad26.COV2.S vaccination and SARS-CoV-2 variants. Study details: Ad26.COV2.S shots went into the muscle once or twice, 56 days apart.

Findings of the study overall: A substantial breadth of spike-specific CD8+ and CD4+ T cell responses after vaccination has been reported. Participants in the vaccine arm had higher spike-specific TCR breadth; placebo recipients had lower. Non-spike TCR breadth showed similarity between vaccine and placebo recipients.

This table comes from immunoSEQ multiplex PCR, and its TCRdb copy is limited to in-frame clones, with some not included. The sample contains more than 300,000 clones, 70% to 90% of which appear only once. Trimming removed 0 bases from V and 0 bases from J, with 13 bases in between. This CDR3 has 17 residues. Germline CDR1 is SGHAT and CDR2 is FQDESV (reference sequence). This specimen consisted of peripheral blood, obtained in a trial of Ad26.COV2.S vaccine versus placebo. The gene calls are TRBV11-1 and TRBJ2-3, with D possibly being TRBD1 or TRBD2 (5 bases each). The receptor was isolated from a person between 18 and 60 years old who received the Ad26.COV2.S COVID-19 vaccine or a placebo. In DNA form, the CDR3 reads TGTGCCAGCAGCTTAGCGGGGGTGACGATTAGCACAGATACGCAGTATTTT. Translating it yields CASSLAGVTISTDTQYF.